The 12 T cell receptor beta chains below come from one sample, sequenced in a study of regulatory T cells in long-lasting Graves disease. Construction of TCR beta libraries relied on iRepertoire HTBI primers and on Arm-PCR targeting CDR3 regions. TCRdb re-called the multiplex PCR reads through MiXCR, storing one row per CDR3 protein. The sample shows a few hundred thousand distinct CDR3 sequences, 20% to 25% of them seen only once. The time point: persistent/refractory GD, antithyroid drugs over 5 years with positive TRAb. TCR sequences were obtained from RNA taken from PBMCs. The sequenced sample was peripheral blood mononuclear cells (PBMCs), obtained when the disease was refractory, from a patient treated with antithyroid drugs. The receptors were sampled from a woman in her 40s with Graves disease.

V usage is TRBV5-1 and J usage is TRBJ1-2; 12 bases agree with TRBD1. CDR3 length equals 14 residues. J was trimmed by 8 bases and V by 5 bases; bases with no gene match: 7. Germline assignment: CDR1 SGHRS and CDR2 YFSETQ. Here the CDR3 reads CASSPGTGGAGYTF. The CDR3 DNA sequence: TGCGCCAGCAGTCCGGGGACAGGGGGCGCAGGCTACACCTTC.

There are a few counts of this clonotype. Mismatch with germline at one junction end may stem from a read error. This chain joins TRBV20-1 and TRBJ1-1, with 8 bases matching TRBD1. This CDR3 is 16 amino acids long. Germline-derived CDR1 and CDR2 are DFQATT and SNEGSKA (reference sequence). The CDR3 here is CSASPGTGRLNTETFF. The CDR3 DNA reads as TGCAGTGCTAGTCCCGGGACAGGCCGTCTGAACACTGAAACTTTCTTT.

As concerns this clonotype: The germline gene is not matched at one end of the junction; a read error may be the cause. The chain couples TRBV18 to TRBJ1-1, with D unresolved. Germline-derived CDR1 and CDR2 are KGHSH and LQKENI. The CDR3 is 16 amino acids. CDR3 in amino acids: CASSPHTEPMNTGAFF. CDR3 nucleotide sequence: TGTGCCAGCTCACCGCACACAGAACCCATGAACACTGGAGCTTTCTTT.

The table lists this clonotype with many counts. The V call is TRBV2, the J call TRBJ2-7; a weak D match, TRBD2 (5 bases). Trimming shortened V by 0 bases and J by 5 bases, and 11 bases separated the two germline ends. The CDR3 runs to 14 residues. Germline loops: CDR1 SNHLY, CDR2 FYNNEI. The CDR3 DNA is TGTGCCAGCAGTGAAGCCGGCGGCGGGCACGAGCAGTACTTC. Protein sequence: CASSEAGGGHEQYF.

This clonotype was recorded at least ten times. The genes are TRBV28 and TRBJ2-7, with TRBD2 matching over 10 bases. This CDR3 has 14 amino acids. With V trimmed by 5 bases and J by 4 bases, 5 bases remained unmatched. Germline CDR1 MDHEN, CDR2 SYDVKM. The CDR3 region has the DNA TGTGCCAGCAGTCCCGGGACTAGCGCTTACGAGCAGTACTTC. Translated: CASSPGTSAYEQYF. Drawing the rest from reference TRBV28 and TRBJ2-7, the complete variable domain is DVKVTQSSRYLVKRTGEKVFLECVQDMDHENMFWYRQDPGLGLRLIYFSYDVKMKEKGDIPEGYSVSREKKERFSLILESASTNQTSMYLCASSPGTSAYEQYFGPGTRLTVT.

CDR3 nucleotides: TGTGCCAGCAGGGGACCGGGTTTCTCTCTGTTCTTC. Translated: CASRGPGFSLFF. V usage is TRBV12-3 or TRBV12-4 and J usage is TRBJ2-1; either TRBD1 or TRBD2 may supply D (5 bases each). Trimming shortened V by 6 bases and J by 15 bases, and 18 bases separated the two germline ends. The CDR3 length is 12 residues.

This clonotype has at least ten counts. The V gene is TRBV20-1, the J gene TRBJ1-5; no clear D gene. The V and J ends lost 5 bases and 1 base respectively, with 9 bases between them. The CDR3 consists of 13 residues. Germline loops: CDR1 DFQATT, CDR2 SNEGSKA (reference sequence). The CDR3 sequence: CSAHPGSNQPQHF. As DNA, the CDR3 is TGCAGTGCTCACCCTGGAAGCAATCAGCCCCAGCATTTT.

The CDR3 coding sequence is TGTGCCAGTAGTATCCCCCCCGGGGAGCTGTTTTTT. It encodes CASSIPPGELFF. The chain is built from TRBV19 and TRBJ2-2; D not resolved. The CDR3 covers 12 residues. V was pared by 3 bases and J by 6 bases, with 5 bases between. The V gene's germline CDR1 is LNHDA and CDR2 SQIVND (reference sequence).

The rearrangement links TRBV5-1 to TRBJ2-7, with 9 nucleotides matching TRBD1. Germline V gene data show CDR1 as SGHRS and CDR2 as YFSETQ. With V trimmed by 2 bases and J by 2 bases, 8 bases remained unmatched. CDR3 length: 16 amino acids. This chain's CDR3 is CASSLGPGQGTYEQYF. In nucleotides, the CDR3 is TGCGCCAGCAGCTTAGGACCGGGACAGGGTACCTACGAGCAGTACTTC.

The genes are TRBV13 and TRBJ2-7; weak D call: TRBD2 (7 bases). CDR1 and CDR2 (germline): PRHDT, FYEKMQ (reference sequence). The CDR3 spans 14 residues. V lost 6 bases and J lost 6, with 18 bases in between. This CDR3 reads CASRRGGGPREQYF. The CDR3 DNA follows: TGTGCCAGCAGGAGAGGGGGAGGGCCGCGCGAGCAGTACTTC.

Many counts were recorded for this clonotype. V gene TRBV29-1 combines with J gene TRBJ1-1, with D uncertain. With 3 bases removed from V and 2 bases from J, the gap between germline ends came to 10 bases. Germline CDR1 reads SQVTM; CDR2 reads ANQGSEA. The CDR3 extends over 13 amino acids. CDR3 region: CSVEGSENTEAFF. The CDR3 coding sequence is TGCAGCGTTGAGGGGTCCGAAAACACTGAAGCTTTCTTT.

This clonotype was observed at least ten times. The genes are TRBV28 and TRBJ2-5; D ambiguous. Germline lookup yields CDR1 MDHEN and CDR2 SYDVKM. CDR3 length: 12 amino acids. The V gene lost 8 bases and the J gene lost 5 bases, with 12 bases spanning the gap. CDR3 nucleotides: TGTGCCAGCGGGTCCCCGTGGGAGACCCAGTACTTC. This gives the protein CASGSPWETQYF.